This T cell receptor (beta chain) was captured by sequencing in a study of blood T cell repertoires in COVID-19. Study at large: Some COVID-19 samples were acute and others convalescent; all came from the United States, Italy and Spain. Nucleic acid was either cDNA or gDNA, and it came from T cells, B-cell-depleted T cells, or PBMCs.

Recruited during active infection, patients (from Seattle) were subsequently followed longitudinally. The sample holds one count of this clone. The authors' processing: Estimation of nucleated cell counts relied on the amplification of reference gene primers. Produced via immunoSEQ multiplex PCR; TCRdb's table is partial and in-frame only. Clone size and V and J calls were adopted from that table, with D and trimming inferred from the DNA. Among 150,000 to 180,000 clones, over 75% were seen once, and the ten largest hold 0.63%. CDR3 size: 12 residues. V lost 5 bases, J lost 9 bases, and 8 bases lay in between. Germline V gene lookup returns CDR1 SGHVS and CDR2 FQNEAQ.

The chain employs TRBV7-8 and TRBJ1-6; unclear D gene. Specimen: peripheral blood. The source of this sequence is a man between 60 and 75 years old with COVID-19, enrolled during active disease. The CDR3: CASSPEGSPLHF. CDR3 bases: TGTGCCAGCAGCCCCGAGGGTTCACCCCTCCACTTT.